A single sample is the source of the 11 T cell receptor beta chains below, sequenced in a study of OX40 agonist ivuxolimab in advanced cancers. The protocol was immunoSEQ multiplex PCR, while the TCRdb copy is restricted to in-frame clones and leaves out a portion. The data hold 95,000 to 100,000 clones, with under 90% observed a single time. Here the sequenced sample was CD4+ or CD8+ T cells sorted from blood, taken in a trial of the OX40 agonist ivuxolimab. These receptors originate from an adult with an advanced solid tumor such as melanoma, head and neck, liver or kidney cancer.

The chain combines TRBV4-3 with TRBJ2-7; the D is unclear. The ends were cut back, 3 bases at V and 3 bases at J, with 9 bases in the middle. This CDR3 has 13 residues. Germline loops: CDR1 LGHNA, CDR2 YSLEER. CDR3 in DNA: TGCGCCAGCAGCCAGTCCCTCCACTACGAGCAGTACTTC. This sequence encodes CASSQSLHYEQYF.

This chain connects TRBV11-3 to TRBJ2-1; 10 nucleotides line up with TRBD2. V shed 1 base and J 5 bases; nucleotides not matched to a gene: 2. The germline CDR1 and CDR2 sequences are SGHNT and YENEEA. The CDR3 is 15 amino acids. Written as DNA, the CDR3 is TGTGCCAGCAGCTTAGGGCTAGCGGGAGACAATGAGCAGTTCTTC. Translating gives CASSLGLAGDNEQFF.

This clone was found once. The gene calls are TRBV19 and TRBJ2-7; 9 bases match TRBD1. V gave up 5 bases and J gave up 5 bases; unmatched junction bases: 10. The CDR3 length is 15 residues. Looked up from germline, CDR1 is LNHDA and CDR2 is SQIVND (reference sequence). The CDR3 loop reads CASSRRGQGVHEQYF. The CDR3 DNA is TGTGCCAGTAGTCGGAGGGGACAGGGAGTCCACGAGCAGTACTTC.

The gene calls are TRBV6-1 and TRBJ1-4, with D possibly matching TRBD1 (5 bases). This CDR3 region has 17 residues. V gave up 1 base and J gave up 5 bases, with 17 bases separating them. Germline V CDR1 and CDR2: MNHNS, SASEGT. The CDR3 DNA reads TGTGCCAGCAGTGAAGTTCCTCCCGGGGCCGAGAATGAAAAACTGTTTTTT. Amino acid sequence: CASSEVPPGAENEKLFF.

The chain joins TRBV4-3 to TRBJ2-3, with 10 bases aligning to TRBD2. CDR3 length: 16 amino acids. The junction had 0 bases not matched to a gene; V was cut back by 0 bases and J by 0 bases. Germline V gene data show CDR1 as LGHNA and CDR2 as YSLEER. The CDR3 region is CASSQELAGSTDTQYF. The CDR3 DNA reads as TGCGCCAGCAGCCAAGAACTAGCGGGAAGCACAGATACGCAGTATTTT.

The rearrangement links TRBV5-8 to TRBJ2-7; TRBD2 matches at 7 bases. The trim removed 3 bases at V and 0 bases at J, leaving 6 bases unmatched. The CDR3 has 15 residues. Per germline, CDR1 SGHTS and CDR2 YDEGEE. CDR3 in amino acids: CASSSSLAVSYEQYF. The CDR3 DNA reads as TGTGCCAGCAGCTCCTCCCTAGCGGTCTCCTACGAGCAGTACTTC. Full variable domain (outside the CDR3, taken from reference TRBV5-8 and TRBJ2-7): EAGVTQSPTHLIKTRGQQATLRCSPISGHTSVYWYQQALGLGLQFLLWYDEGEERNRGNFPPRFSGRQFPNYSSELNVNALELEDSALYLCASSSSLAVSYEQYFGPGTRLTVT.

V gene TRBV2 combines with J gene TRBJ2-2; possibly TRBD2 for D (5 bases). The V gene's germline CDR1 is SNHLY and CDR2 FYNNEI. There are 14 residues in the CDR3. V lost 3 bases, J lost 6 bases, and 11 bases lay in between. The CDR3 region has the DNA TGTGCCAGCAGTGAGACGGACTCCGCCGGGGAGCTGTTTTTT. It is translated as CASSETDSAGELFF.

This sequence joins TRBV7-2 and TRBJ2-3; 9 nucleotides agree with TRBD2. J was trimmed by 2 bases and V by 3 bases; bases with no gene match: 6. The CDR3 extends over 16 amino acids. Germline loops: CDR1 SGHTA, CDR2 FQGNSA. The CDR3 spells CASSFLAGRATDTQYF. The CDR3 DNA follows: TGTGCCAGCAGCTTCCTAGCGGGGAGGGCCACAGATACGCAGTATTTT.

The chain carries TRBV7-9 and TRBJ2-1; possibly TRBD1 or TRBD2 for D (5 bases each). Germline V gene data show CDR1 as SEHNR and CDR2 as FQNEAQ (reference sequence). The length of the CDR3 is 16 residues. Between the trimmed V and J ends, which lost 7 bases and 4 bases, there was a span of 20 bases. The CDR3 nucleotides are TGTGCCAGCAACCCCCCTGACGGGGCAGAATACAATGAGCAGTTCTTC. Its translation is CASNPPDGAEYNEQFF.

The chain carries TRBV29-1 and TRBJ1-2; no reliable D call. The CDR3 consists of 10 residues. The V and J ends lost 4 bases and 8 bases respectively, with 8 bases between them. The germline gives CDR1 SQVTM, CDR2 ANQGSEA. The CDR3 region has the DNA TGCAGCGTTGGGGAGGGAGGCTACACCTTC. It translates to CSVGEGGYTF.

The V and J genes are TRBV19 and TRBJ1-1; D possibly corresponds to TRBD1 (6 bases). Trimming cost V 6 bases and J 3 bases, with 14 bases left between them. The CDR3 contains 14 residues. CDR1 and CDR2 from the germline V gene are LNHDA and SQIVND (reference sequence). CDR3 protein: CASSPRTADTEAFF. As DNA, the CDR3 is TGTGCCAGTAGCCCTAGGACAGCCGACACTGAAGCTTTCTTT.